This passage covers 30 T cell receptor beta chains from one sample sequenced in a study of identical twins. Each CDR3 protein is one row after TCRdb ran MiXCR on the 5' RACE reads. The repertoire includes approximately 620,000 distinct CDR3 sequences, 8% to 9% of them detected once, and approximately 0.94% sits in the top ten. These same data were also listed under a study on yellow fever vaccine responses in identical twins.

Sequences were obtained from PBMCs. The receptor source for this set is a woman under 30 in good health.

This clonotype was observed at least ten times. This sequence joins TRBV20-1 and TRBJ2-3; 9 positions agree with TRBD2. After removal of 3 bases from V and 0 bases from J, the junction contained 10 bases not matched to a gene. The CDR3 covers 17 residues. Germline V gene data show CDR1 as DFQATT and CDR2 as SNEGSKA (reference sequence). The CDR3 bases are TGCAGTGCTAGGGGAGGGGGGACTAGCTCTAGCACAGATACGCAGTATTTT. Encoded protein: CSARGGGTSSSTDTQYF.

V and J are TRBV7-2 and TRBJ2-7, with 10 bases fitting TRBD1. With V trimmed by 2 bases and J by 2 bases, 3 bases remained unmatched. The CDR3 has 15 amino acids. The germline gives CDR1 SGHTA, CDR2 FQGNSA. CDR3 region: CASSLMGTGAYEQYF. The CDR3 DNA sequence: TGTGCCAGCAGCTTAATGGGGACAGGGGCCTACGAGCAGTACTTC.

V and J are TRBV7-2 and TRBJ2-3, with D perhaps matching TRBD2 (5 bases). The CDR3 is 15 amino acids. With 2 bases removed from V and 4 bases from J, the gap between germline ends came to 13 bases. CDR1 and CDR2 (germline): SGHTA, FQGNSA. The CDR3 DNA is TGTGCCAGCAGCTTACTTTCGGGGTTGGCAGATACGCAGTATTTT. It encodes CASSLLSGLADTQYF.

This clonotype was counted a few times. The V and J genes are TRBV12-3 or TRBV12-4 and TRBJ1-6; no clear D gene. The CDR3 is 15 amino acids. V was cut by 7 bases and J by 0 bases, with 10 bases left in between. The CDR3 spells CASTRSGSYNSPLHF. CDR3 DNA: TGTGCCAGCACCCGGTCTGGCTCCTATAATTCACCCCTCCACTTT.

The genes are TRBV6-2 or TRBV6-3 and TRBJ2-1; tentatively, D is TRBD2 (5 bases). This CDR3 is 14 amino acids long. V lost 4 bases and J 3 bases, leaving 10 bases between the germline ends. Germline-derived CDR1 and CDR2 are MNHEY and SVGEGT. CDR3 residues: CASSWGALYNEQFF. DNA for the CDR3: TGTGCCAGCAGTTGGGGAGCCCTCTACAATGAGCAGTTCTTC.

V usage is TRBV2 and J usage is TRBJ2-7; D unclear. Per germline, CDR1 SNHLY and CDR2 FYNNEI. Deletions cut 9 bases from V and 2 bases from J, with 2 bases between. The CDR3 totals 9 residues. Here the CDR3 DNA reads TGTGCCAGGGCCTACGAGCAGTACTTC. It yields the protein CARAYEQYF.

This chain uses TRBV7-2 with TRBJ2-5; D uncertain. V was shortened by 4 bases and J by 5 bases, with 11 bases between the two germline ends. The germline V gene encodes CDR1 SGHTA and CDR2 FQGNSA. The length of the CDR3 is 13 residues. The CDR3 DNA reads as TGTGCCAGCAGCTCCTATGGGGTCGAGACCCAGTACTTC. It yields the protein CASSSYGVETQYF.

This rearrangement joins TRBV6-4 to TRBJ2-1; the match to TRBD2 covers 9 bases. This CDR3 is 15 amino acids long. Germline CDR1 MRHNA, CDR2 SNTAGT. Germline trimming cut 2 bases from V and 4 bases from J; bases unmatched to any gene: 3. This CDR3 is CASSDGGGAYNEQFF. CDR3 coding DNA: TGTGCCAGCAGTGACGGCGGGGGGGCTTACAATGAGCAGTTCTTC.

This clonotype was seen repeatedly, ten times or more. This chain connects TRBV2 to TRBJ1-6; TRBD1 agrees at 8 bases. This CDR3 region has 15 residues. V trimming: 5 bases; J trimming: 7 bases; junction bases outside the gene matches: 7. CDR1 is SNHLY and CDR2 is FYNNEI in the germline V gene. CDR3 DNA: TGTGCCAGCAGTCCCAGGGGGCAGGGAAATTCACCCCTCCACTTT. It translates to CASSPRGQGNSPLHF.

This clonotype has at least ten counts. The chain has TRBV6-1 and TRBJ2-3; 9 bases agree with TRBD2. Germline V lookup: CDR1 MNHNS, CDR2 SASEGT. J was trimmed by 2 bases and V by 6 bases; bases with no gene match: 6. CDR3 size: 15 residues. The CDR3 DNA follows: TGTGCCAGCAGAAGCGGGAGGCGATACACAGATACGCAGTATTTT. This sequence encodes CASRSGRRYTDTQYF.

The table lists this clonotype with a few counts. The chain is built from TRBV24-1 and TRBJ2-5, with 7 bases aligning to TRBD1. CDR1 and CDR2 (germline): KGHDR, SFDVKD. J was trimmed by 4 bases and V by 3 bases; bases with no gene match: 4. CDR3 length equals 14 residues. The CDR3 DNA reads TGTGCCACCAGTGATCGGGGACAGCCAGAGACCCAGTACTTC. Its translation is CATSDRGQPETQYF.

The chain carries TRBV2 and TRBJ2-1; D is ambiguous. The CDR3 totals 13 residues. Germline V gene sequence: CDR1 SNHLY, CDR2 FYNNEI. With 6 bases removed from V and 8 bases from J, the gap between germline ends came to 14 bases. This CDR3 reads CASSLLVNDEQFF. CDR3 nucleotide sequence: TGTGCCAGCAGCCTTCTTGTTAACGATGAGCAGTTCTTC.

CDR3 region: CSATETGYHEQYF. CDR3 DNA: TGCAGTGCTACCGAGACAGGGTACCACGAGCAGTACTTC. V gene TRBV20-1 combines with J gene TRBJ2-7, with TRBD1 identical over 7 bases. Germline loops: CDR1 DFQATT, CDR2 SNEGSKA (reference sequence). The ends lost 4 bases at V and 5 bases at J; junction bases unmatched: 8. The CDR3 is made up of 13 amino acids.

This clonotype has a count of ten or more. V and J are TRBV4-3 and TRBJ2-1; D tentatively fits TRBD1 or TRBD2 (6 bases each). The CDR3 has 16 amino acids. V was clipped by 0 bases and J by 1 base, with 10 bases between them. CDR1 LGHNA and CDR2 YSLEER come from the germline V gene. This CDR3 reads CASSQDRGTSYNEQFF. The CDR3 nucleotides are TGCGCCAGCAGCCAAGATAGGGGGACTTCCTACAATGAGCAGTTCTTC.

The V gene is TRBV5-4, the J gene TRBJ2-1; possibly TRBD2 for D (6 bases). Trimming removed 0 bases from V and 1 base from J, with 32 bases in between. This CDR3 is built from 23 residues. Germline CDR1 is SGHNT and CDR2 is YYREEE (reference sequence). The CDR3 DNA reads TGTGCCAGCAGCTTGGCCGCAGGCGACAAAGGGGTGTTTCGGGAGACTTCCTACAATGAGCAGTTCTTC. Amino acids: CASSLAAGDKGVFRETSYNEQFF.

The gene calls are TRBV15 and TRBJ2-7, with 7 bases that match TRBD1. CDR1 is LNHNV, CDR2 YYDKDF, per germline (reference sequence). The CDR3 runs 14 residues. V lost 0 bases, J lost 2 bases, and 1 base stayed unmatched. The CDR3 loop is CATSRDRGPYEQYF. In DNA form, the CDR3 reads TGTGCCACCAGCAGAGATAGGGGGCCCTACGAGCAGTACTTC.

This clonotype came up a few times. The chain uses TRBV12-3 or TRBV12-4 and TRBJ2-5; TRBD2 matches 13 bases. The junction had 2 bases not matched to a gene; V was cut back by 5 bases and J by 2 bases. This CDR3 contains 15 residues. The CDR3 sequence: CASSGLAGVQETQYF. The CDR3 DNA reads TGTGCCAGCAGTGGACTAGCGGGAGTTCAAGAGACCCAGTACTTC.

The chain links TRBV2 to TRBJ2-1; 10 bases map to TRBD2. V was pared by 2 bases and J by 15 bases, with 13 bases of the junction left unmatched. This CDR3 is built from 15 residues. Germline CDR1 SNHLY, CDR2 FYNNEI. CDR3 nucleotide sequence: TGTGCCAGCAGTGAAACCAGCGGGGGGGCGGTTATCCCGTTCTTC. Translated: CASSETSGGAVIPFF.

This clonotype was seen at least ten times. The chain joins TRBV29-1 to TRBJ2-1, with 13 bases matching TRBD2. There are 14 residues in the CDR3. V shed 3 bases, J shed 5 bases, and the junction held 1 base outside the gene matches. Per the germline V gene, CDR1 is SQVTM and CDR2 is ANQGSEA. The CDR3 bases are TGCAGCGTTGACGGACTAGCGGGGGACAATGAGCAGTTCTTC. Translating gives CSVDGLAGDNEQFF.

The sample holds many counts of this clonotype. The chain combines TRBV20-1 with TRBJ1-1; D ambiguous. The CDR3 contains 14 residues. With 1 base removed from V and 0 bases from J, the gap between germline ends came to 9 bases. Germline loops: CDR1 DFQATT, CDR2 SNEGSKA (reference sequence). This CDR3 reads CSARVGDMNTEAFF. The CDR3, as DNA: TGCAGTGCTAGAGTTGGGGATATGAACACTGAAGCTTTCTTT.

The rearrangement joins TRBV29-1 to TRBJ2-1; either TRBD1 or TRBD2 may fit D (7 bases each). The CDR3 has 21 amino acids. The V gene's germline CDR1 is SQVTM and CDR2 ANQGSEA. Trimming took 1 base from V and 3 from J, leaving 31 bases between them. The CDR3: CSVEGVEGALGRDYNYNEQFF. CDR3 DNA: TGCAGCGTTGAAGGAGTGGAGGGGGCGTTGGGTAGGGACTACAACTACAATGAGCAGTTCTTC.

This chain links TRBV3-1 with TRBJ2-1; tentatively, D is TRBD1 (7 bases). V lost 4 bases and J lost 8, with 18 bases in between. Germline loops: CDR1 LGHDT, CDR2 YNNKEL (reference sequence). The CDR3 length is 15 residues. CDR3 sequence: CASSRQGGDSHEQFF. The CDR3 nucleotides are TGTGCCAGCAGCCGGCAGGGGGGTGATAGTCATGAGCAGTTCTTC.

This clonotype has a handful of counts. The CDR3 spells CASSVLPNYEQYF. The CDR3 DNA reads TGTGCCAGCAGCGTTCTTCCTAACTACGAGCAGTACTTC. The genes are TRBV9 and TRBJ2-7; D is undetermined. In germline, CDR1 is SGDLS, CDR2 YYNGEE. Deletions cut 2 bases from V and 3 bases from J, with 9 bases between. The CDR3 spans 13 residues.

V usage is TRBV4-3 and J usage is TRBJ2-5; D is uncertain. Germline CDR1 LGHNA, CDR2 YSLEER. The V end lost 0 bases, the J end lost 5 bases, and 7 bases lay between the germline ends. The CDR3 extends over 13 amino acids. The CDR3 here is CASSQDGWETQYF. The CDR3 DNA reads as TGCGCCAGCAGCCAAGATGGTTGGGAGACCCAGTACTTC.

The rearrangement uses TRBV6-2 or TRBV6-3 and TRBJ2-1; the match to TRBD1 covers 9 bases. CDR3 length equals 17 residues. V was clipped by 0 bases and J by 3 bases; unmatched bases: 6. The germline V gene has CDR1 MNHEY and CDR2 SVGEGT. As DNA, the CDR3 is TGTGCCAGCAGTTACTCGGAACAGGGGGCCCTCTACAATGAGCAGTTCTTC. Amino acids: CASSYSEQGALYNEQFF.

The sample holds many counts of this clonotype. V and J are TRBV7-2 and TRBJ2-7; TRBD1 might be the D (6 bases). The CDR3 is made up of 14 amino acids. Per germline, CDR1 SGHTA and CDR2 FQGNSA. The V end was cut by 4 bases, the J end by 2 bases, with 12 bases between. CDR3 DNA: TGTGCCAGCAGCTCACGAGGACAGCCCTACGAGCAGTACTTC. It is translated as CASSSRGQPYEQYF. The whole variable domain, remainder taken from reference TRBV7-2 and TRBJ2-7, is GAGVSQSPSNKVTEKGKDVELRCDPISGHTALYWYRQSLGQGLEFLIYFQGNSAPDKSGLPSDRFSAERTGGSVSTLTIQRTQQEDSAVYLCASSSRGQPYEQYFGPGTRLTVT.

Only a few counts were recorded for this clonotype. V gene TRBV7-2 combines with J gene TRBJ2-5; no firm D call. Germline loops: CDR1 SGHTA, CDR2 FQGNSA. Between the trimmed V and J ends, which lost 1 base and 5 bases, there was a span of 8 bases. CDR3 size: 13 residues. This CDR3 is CASSLVGMETQYF. The CDR3 coding sequence is TGTGCCAGCAGCTTAGTTGGGATGGAGACCCAGTACTTC.

The V and J genes are TRBV6-1 and TRBJ2-7, with D possibly TRBD2 on 6 matching bases. Germline CDR1 reads MNHNS; CDR2 reads SASEGT. The CDR3 loop spans 13 amino acids. V was shortened by 7 bases and J by 0 bases, with 10 bases between the two germline ends. The CDR3 DNA follows: TGTGCCAGCACCTTAGCGGACTCCTACGAGCAGTACTTC. Translation: CASTLADSYEQYF.

This clonotype was observed a few times. The chain employs TRBV19 and TRBJ1-1; no reliable D call. This CDR3 contains 14 residues. CDR1 and CDR2 from the germline V gene are LNHDA and SQIVND (reference sequence). V was trimmed by 3 bases and J by 4 bases, leaving 12 bases between them. CDR3 nucleotides: TGTGCCAGTAGTATTTTAGACGGAGGCACTGAAGCTTTCTTT. Translated: CASSILDGGTEAFF.

The V call is TRBV27, the J call TRBJ2-7; D is uncertain. Between the trimmed V and J ends, which lost 3 bases and 0 bases, there was a span of 9 bases. CDR1 and CDR2 (germline): MNHEY, SMNVEV (reference sequence). The CDR3 loop spans 14 amino acids. CDR3 in amino acids: CASSFLRSSYEQYF. In nucleotides, the CDR3 is TGTGCCAGCAGTTTTCTAAGAAGCTCCTACGAGCAGTACTTC.